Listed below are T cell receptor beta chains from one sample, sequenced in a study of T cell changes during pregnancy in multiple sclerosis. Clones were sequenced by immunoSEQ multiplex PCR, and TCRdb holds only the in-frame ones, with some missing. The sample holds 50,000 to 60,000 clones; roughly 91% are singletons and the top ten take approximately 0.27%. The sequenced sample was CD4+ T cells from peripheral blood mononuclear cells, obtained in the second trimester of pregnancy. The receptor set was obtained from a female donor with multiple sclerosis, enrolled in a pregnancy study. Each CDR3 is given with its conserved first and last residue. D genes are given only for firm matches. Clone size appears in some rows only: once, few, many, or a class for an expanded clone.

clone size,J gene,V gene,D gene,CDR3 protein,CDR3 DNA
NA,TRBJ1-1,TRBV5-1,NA,CASSSNTGGTEAFF,TGCGCCAGCAGCTCAAATACTGGAGGCACTGAAGCTTTCTTT
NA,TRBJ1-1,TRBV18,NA,CASSPTIGGDAEAFF,TGTGCCAGCTCACCTACTATCGGGGGGGACGCTGAAGCTTTCTTT
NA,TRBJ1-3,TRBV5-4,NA,CASSLVGTNSGNTIYF,TGTGCCAGCAGCTTGGTCGGGACTAACTCTGGAAACACCATATATTTT
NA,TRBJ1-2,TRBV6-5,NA,CASSYRSGSSGYTF,TGTGCCAGCAGTTACCGCTCGGGGTCGAGTGGCTACACCTTC
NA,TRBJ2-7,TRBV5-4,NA,CASSLDSVSSYEQYF,TGTGCCAGCAGCTTGGATAGCGTTAGCTCCTACGAGCAGTACTTC
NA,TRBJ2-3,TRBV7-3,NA,CASSLRGPPTDTQYF,TGTGCCAGCAGCTTAAGGGGCCCCCCCACAGATACGCAGTATTTT
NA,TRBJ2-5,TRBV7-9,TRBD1,CASSFSGQGGETQYF,TGTGCCAGCAGCTTCTCGGGACAGGGGGGTGAGACCCAGTACTTC
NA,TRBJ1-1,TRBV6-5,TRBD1,CASSRTGEAFF,TGTGCCAGCAGTCGGACAGGTGAAGCTTTCTTT
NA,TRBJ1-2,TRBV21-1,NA,CASIGGRSGYTF,TGTGCCAGCATTGGAGGGAGGTCTGGCTACACCTTC
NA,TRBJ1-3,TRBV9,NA,CASSEAGGGGTIYF,TGTGCCAGCAGTGAAGCGGGTGGAGGTGGCACCATATATTTT
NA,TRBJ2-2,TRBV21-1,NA,CASSKEGKEESGELFF,TGTGCCAGCAGCAAAGAGGGTAAGGAGGAGTCAGGGGAGCTGTTTTTT
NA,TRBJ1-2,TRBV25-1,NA,CASSEYDTGYTF,TGTGCCAGCAGTGAATATGACACGGGCTACACCTTC
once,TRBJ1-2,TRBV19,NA,CASSPSGGPGYTF,TGTGCCAGTAGCCCCTCGGGGGGCCCTGGCTACACCTTC
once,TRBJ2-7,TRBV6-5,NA,CASRDSHTTYEQYF,TGTGCCAGCAGAGACAGTCATACGACCTACGAGCAGTACTTC
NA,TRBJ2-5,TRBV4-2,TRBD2,CASSQEWLAGRETQYF,TGTGCCAGCAGCCAAGAGTGGCTAGCGGGTCGGGAGACCCAGTACTTC
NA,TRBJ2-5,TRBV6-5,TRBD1,CASSQYRGQGETQYF,TGTGCCAGCAGCCAATACAGGGGGCAGGGAGAGACCCAGTACTTC
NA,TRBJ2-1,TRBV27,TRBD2,CASSFLIAGLYNEQFF,TGTGCCAGCAGTTTTTTAATAGCGGGTCTATACAATGAGCAGTTCTTC
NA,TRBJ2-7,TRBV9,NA,CASSVSGKDYEQYF,TGTGCCAGCAGCGTATCGGGGAAGGACTACGAGCAGTACTTC
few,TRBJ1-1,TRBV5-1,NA,CASSLTGRTEAFF,TGCGCCAGCAGCTTAACAGGGCGAACTGAAGCTTTCTTT
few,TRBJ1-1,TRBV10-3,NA,CAISESQGKVGEAFF,TGTGCCATCAGTGAGTCTCAGGGGAAAGTCGGTGAAGCTTTCTTT
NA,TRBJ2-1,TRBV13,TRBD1,CASSSVRDRASFF,TGTGCCAGCAGCTCAGTTAGGGACAGAGCCTCGTTCTTC
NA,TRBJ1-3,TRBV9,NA,CASSDRDSGNTIYF,TGTGCCAGCAGCGACAGGGATAGTGGAAACACCATATATTTT
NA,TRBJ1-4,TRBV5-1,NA,CASSPAAKGGNNEKLFF,TGCGCCAGCAGCCCCGCGGCCAAAGGGGGAAATAATGAAAAACTGTTTTTT
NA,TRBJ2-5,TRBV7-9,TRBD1,CASSWIRGDSWGIETQYF,TGTGCCAGCAGCTGGATACGAGGGGACAGTTGGGGGATAGAGACCCAGTACTTC
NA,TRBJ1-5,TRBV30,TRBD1,CAWSGQGSQPQHF,TGTGCCTGGAGTGGACAGGGATCGCAGCCCCAGCATTTT
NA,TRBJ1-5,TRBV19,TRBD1,CASTPWALWGDRDIQPQHF,TGTGCCAGTACTCCTTGGGCCCTGTGGGGCGACAGGGATATTCAGCCCCAGCATTTT
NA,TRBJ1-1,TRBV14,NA,CASSQGPGTPNTEAFF,TGTGCCAGCAGCCAAGGGCCCGGGACACCTAACACTGAAGCTTTCTTT
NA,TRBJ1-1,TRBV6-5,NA,CASSYAGSNTEAFF,TGTGCCAGCAGTTACGCAGGTTCGAACACTGAAGCTTTCTTT
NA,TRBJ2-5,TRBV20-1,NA,CSAQYQETQYF,TGCAGTGCTCAGTACCAAGAGACCCAGTACTTC
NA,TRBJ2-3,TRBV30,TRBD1,CAWAHTGASTDTQYF,TGTGCCTGGGCACACACAGGGGCCAGCACAGATACGCAGTATTTT
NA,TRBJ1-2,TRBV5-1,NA,CASSPGENGYTF,TGCGCCAGCAGCCCCGGGGAGAATGGCTACACCTTC
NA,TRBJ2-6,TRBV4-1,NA,CASSPGNSGANVLTF,TGCGCCAGCAGCCCGGGGAACTCTGGGGCCAACGTCCTGACTTTC
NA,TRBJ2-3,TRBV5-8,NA,CASSLRQTTDTQYF,TGTGCCAGCAGCCTCCGACAGACCACAGATACGCAGTATTTT
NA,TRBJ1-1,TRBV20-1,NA,CSAQGNTEAFF,TGCAGTGCCCAGGGGAACACTGAAGCTTTCTTT
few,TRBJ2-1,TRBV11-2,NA,CASSRLAGSGYNEQFF,TGTGCCAGCAGCAGACTCGCTGGGTCGGGCTACAATGAGCAGTTCTTC
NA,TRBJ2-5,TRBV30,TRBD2,CAWKNLAEKETQYF,TGTGCCTGGAAAAATCTAGCGGAGAAAGAGACCCAGTACTTC
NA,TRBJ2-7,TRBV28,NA,CASTRGSYEQYF,TGTGCCAGCACAAGAGGGAGTTACGAGCAGTACTTC
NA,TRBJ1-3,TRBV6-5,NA,CASLSPGGNTIYF,TGTGCCAGCTTATCCCCAGGGGGAAACACCATATATTTT
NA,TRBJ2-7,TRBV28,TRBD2,CASSPSKWGSGVYEQYF,TGTGCCAGCAGCCCCTCCAAGTGGGGTAGCGGGGTCTACGAGCAGTACTTC
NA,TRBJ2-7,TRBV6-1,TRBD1,CASDRGGSYEQYF,TGTGCCAGCGACAGGGGGGGCTCCTACGAGCAGTACTTC
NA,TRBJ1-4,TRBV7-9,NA,CASSFSATNEKLFF,TGTGCCAGCAGCTTTTCAGCAACTAATGAAAAACTGTTTTTT
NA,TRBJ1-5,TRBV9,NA,CASSVASSSSPQHF,TGTGCCAGCAGCGTAGCATCATCATCATCGCCCCAGCATTTT
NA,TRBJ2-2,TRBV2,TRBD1,CASSPDRTNTGELFF,TGTGCCAGCAGTCCGGACAGGACGAACACCGGGGAGCTGTTTTTT
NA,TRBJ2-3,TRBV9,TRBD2,CASSVIVSAGSTDTQYF,TGTGCCAGCAGCGTCATTGTCTCAGCGGGGTCCACAGATACGCAGTATTTT
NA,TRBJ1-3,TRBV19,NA,CAGSQGTGNTIYF,TGTGCCGGATCCCAGGGAACTGGAAACACCATATATTTT
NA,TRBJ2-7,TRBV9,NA,CASSPPSGFYEQYF,TGTGCCAGCAGCCCCCCCTCCGGTTTCTACGAGCAGTACTTC
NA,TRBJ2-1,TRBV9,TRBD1,CASSPYGTGVEQFF,TGTGCCAGCAGCCCATACGGGACAGGGGTTGAGCAGTTCTTC
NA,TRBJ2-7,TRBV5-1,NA,CASSLSSYEQYF,TGCGCCAGCAGCTTGTCGTCCTACGAGCAGTACTTC
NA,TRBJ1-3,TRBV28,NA,CASTPVPSGNTIYF,TGTGCCAGCACCCCCGTTCCCTCTGGAAACACCATATATTTT
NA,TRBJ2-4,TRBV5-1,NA,CASSLPQGNIQYF,TGCGCCAGCAGCTTGCCCCAGGGAAACATTCAGTACTTC
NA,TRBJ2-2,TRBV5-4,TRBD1,CASSLLDRGLTGELFF,TGTGCCAGCAGCTTACTGGACAGGGGATTGACCGGGGAGCTGTTTTTT
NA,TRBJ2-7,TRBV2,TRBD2,CASSEAVTSYIDEQYF,TGTGCCAGCAGTGAAGCCGTGACTAGCTATATCGACGAGCAGTACTTC
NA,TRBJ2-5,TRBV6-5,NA,CASTQSETQYF,TGTGCCAGCACCCAGTCAGAGACCCAGTACTTC
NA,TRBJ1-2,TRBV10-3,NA,CAISDPGRDYGYTF,TGTGCCATCAGTGATCCGGGGAGGGACTATGGCTACACCTTC
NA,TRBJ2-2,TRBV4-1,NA,CASSSYGGVNTGELFF,TGCGCCAGCAGCTCCTATGGAGGGGTTAACACCGGGGAGCTGTTTTTT
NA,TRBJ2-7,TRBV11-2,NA,CASSRLLYEQYF,TGTGCCAGCAGCCGACTCCTCTACGAGCAGTACTTC
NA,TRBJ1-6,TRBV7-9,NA,CASSSREGSSYNSPLHF,TGTGCCAGCAGCTCCCGAGAGGGAAGCTCCTATAATTCACCCCTCCACTTT
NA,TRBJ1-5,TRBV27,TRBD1,CASSQTGQGRNQPQHF,TGTGCCAGCAGTCAAACGGGACAGGGTCGCAATCAGCCCCAGCATTTT
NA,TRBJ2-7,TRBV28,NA,CASSPRGGHEQYF,TGTGCCAGCAGCCCGCGCGGCGGGCACGAGCAGTACTTC
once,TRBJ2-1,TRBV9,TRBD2,CASSPQTSGSYNEQFF,TGTGCCAGCAGCCCCCAGACTAGCGGGTCATACAATGAGCAGTTCTTC